Below are 3 T cell receptor beta chains sequenced from a single sample in a study of T cells in localized non-small cell lung cancer. Profiling relied on immunoSEQ multiplex PCR, and the TCRdb table lists in-frame clones only, not all of them. The data hold around 54,000 clones, with roughly 85% observed a single time. The sequencing here drew on peripheral blood, taken before any cancer treatment. The receptors stem from an older male donor with stage III squamous cell lung carcinoma.

The J gene is TRBJ2-7, the V gene TRBV7-9, with D possibly being TRBD2 (6 bases). This CDR3 contains 13 residues. Germline loops: CDR1 SEHNR, CDR2 FQNEAQ (reference sequence). Deletions cut 3 bases from V and 3 bases from J, with 9 bases between. CDR3 in DNA: TGTGCCAGCAGCTTCGGGGGTTTCTACGAGCAGTACTTC. This sequence encodes CASSFGGFYEQYF.

The CDR3 nucleotides are TGTGCCAGCAGCTCCCCGGGACTAGCGGAGGCCGGGGAGCTGTTTTTT. This gives the protein CASSSPGLAEAGELFF. This rearrangement joins TRBV7-9 to TRBJ2-2, with 11 positions matching TRBD2. CDR3 length: 16 amino acids. Germline V gives CDR1 SEHNR, CDR2 FQNEAQ (reference sequence). J was trimmed by 6 bases and V by 4 bases; bases with no gene match: 7.

J is TRBJ2-1 and V is TRBV5-1; D gene ambiguous. The CDR3 contains 15 residues. In germline, CDR1 is SGHRS, CDR2 YFSETQ. V gave up 4 bases and J gave up 7 bases, with 18 bases separating them. The CDR3 spells CASSRLITNENEQFF. For the CDR3, the DNA is TGCGCCAGCAGCAGACTTATAACAAACGAAAATGAGCAGTTCTTC.